The next 30 T cell receptor beta chains were all read from a single sample in a study of shared clonotypes between healthy human individuals. Measured with immunoSEQ multiplex PCR; TCRdb has only the in-frame clones, and not every one. The table shows about 2.4 million clones, with approximately 93% occurring only once. Sample: naive CD4+ T cells from PBMCs. Subset indicated: CD45RA+ positively selected. The receptors come from a man aged 18 to 35 in good health. Some clones in this sample may be carry-over from other donors' samples.

This rearrangement joins TRBV9 to TRBJ1-2, with D perhaps matching TRBD1 (5 bases). Trimming took 4 bases from V and 3 from J, leaving 13 bases between them. Per the germline V gene, CDR1 is SGDLS and CDR2 is YYNGEE. This CDR3 is 14 amino acids long. CDR3 nucleotide sequence: TGTGCCAGCAGCAGAACCACAGGAGACTATGGCTACACCTTC. Encoded protein: CASSRTTGDYGYTF.

This rearrangement joins TRBV15 to TRBJ2-7, with TRBD1 matching over 8 bases. Germline CDR1 is LNHNV and CDR2 is YYDKDF (reference sequence). CDR3 length: 16 amino acids. V was clipped by 2 bases and J by 9 bases; unmatched bases: 15. CDR3 bases: TGTGCCACCAGCAGAAATATCTCCAGGGGGCGCCAAGGGCAGTACTTC. It codes for CATSRNISRGRQGQYF.

The chain is built from TRBV18 and TRBJ1-5; D is possibly TRBD1 (6 bases). Germline V gives CDR1 KGHSH, CDR2 LQKENI. This CDR3 contains 13 residues. V lost 9 bases, J lost 7 bases, and 16 bases lay in between. For the CDR3, the DNA is TGTGCCAGTTCCCCCTATGGACAGCAGCCCCAGCATTTT. It is translated as CASSPYGQQPQHF.

This chain uses TRBV28 with TRBJ2-5, with D hard to call. The DNA end is more similar to TRBJ2-7, so the J call may be wrong. The CDR3 runs to 12 residues. CDR1 is MDHEN, CDR2 SYDVKM, per germline. The DNA for the CDR3 is TGTGCCAGCAGGTTAACCTGGGGCGAGCAGTACTTC. This translates into CASRLTWGEQYF.

CDR3 region: CASKKPGDDWETQYF. The CDR3 nucleotides read TGCGCCAGCAAAAAGCCAGGGGATGATTGGGAGACCCAGTACTTC. The chain has TRBV5-1 and TRBJ2-5, with a tentative D call TRBD1 (6 bases). Germline loops: CDR1 SGHRS, CDR2 YFSETQ. This CDR3 is 15 amino acids long. V lost 6 bases and J lost 5, with 20 bases in between.

CDR3: CASSLAPNSYNEQFF. CDR3 nucleotide sequence: TGTGCCAGCAGTCTAGCCCCAAACTCCTACAATGAGCAGTTCTTC. The V gene is TRBV6-1, the J gene TRBJ2-1, with a weak D call TRBD2 (5 bases). From germline, CDR1 is MNHNS and CDR2 SASEGT. Trimming pared 5 bases from V and 0 bases from J, leaving 11 bases between. The length of the CDR3 is 15 residues.

The genes are TRBV5-1 and TRBJ2-1, with 7 bases aligning to TRBD2. CDR1 is SGHRS, CDR2 YFSETQ, per germline. The CDR3 is 15 amino acids. V gave up 1 base and J gave up 7 bases; unmatched junction bases: 8. In nucleotides, the CDR3 is TGCGCCAGCAGCTTGTTTACGGGAGCGGGAAATGAGCAGTTCTTC. As protein: CASSLFTGAGNEQFF.

The CDR3 loop is CASSLLSSGTHNEQFF. CDR3 DNA sequence: TGTGCCAGCAGCTTGTTATCCAGCGGTACTCACAATGAGCAGTTCTTC. The J gene is TRBJ2-1, the V gene TRBV7-9; possible D gene TRBD2, 5 bases. The CDR3 is 16 amino acids. The V end lost 3 bases, the J end lost 5 bases, and 17 bases lay between the germline ends. CDR1 and CDR2 (germline): SEHNR, FQNEAQ (reference sequence).

This clone appeared once. The genes are TRBV18 and TRBJ1-5; D not resolved. CDR1 is KGHSH, CDR2 LQKENI, per germline. The CDR3 is 15 residues long. The V end was cut by 5 bases, the J end by 0 bases, with 11 bases between. CDR3 in amino acids: CASSFTTLSNQPQHF. CDR3 DNA sequence: TGTGCCAGCTCATTTACGACACTTAGCAATCAGCCCCAGCATTTT.

The V gene is TRBV7-8, the J gene TRBJ2-5; D is ambiguous. Trimming pared 5 bases from V and 4 bases from J, leaving 11 bases between. The CDR3 contains 13 residues. Germline CDR1 SGHVS, CDR2 FQNEAQ. This CDR3 is CASSVIYRETQYF. The CDR3 nucleotides are TGTGCCAGCAGCGTAATATACAGAGAGACCCAGTACTTC.

This clone was recorded only once. CDR3 protein: CASSPRTSGPPSTDTQYF. In DNA form, the CDR3 reads TGTGCCAGCAGCCCCCGGACTAGCGGTCCTCCTAGCACAGATACGCAGTATTTT. The J gene is TRBJ2-3, the V gene TRBV28; 10 bases agree with TRBD2. The CDR3 runs to 18 residues. After removal of 6 bases from V and 0 bases from J, the junction contained 12 bases not matched to a gene. CDR1 is MDHEN and CDR2 is SYDVKM in the germline V gene.

The chain joins TRBV7-9 to TRBJ2-5; 8 bases align to TRBD1. CDR3 length: 16 amino acids. V lost 5 bases to trimming and J lost 4 bases; unmatched junction nucleotides: 12. Per germline, CDR1 SEHNR and CDR2 FQNEAQ (reference sequence). DNA of the CDR3: TGTGCCAGCAGCCCGACGGGCAGGGGGCTCGGAGAGACCCAGTACTTC. It yields the protein CASSPTGRGLGETQYF.

This chain uses TRBV11-3 with TRBJ2-1, with 11 bases lining up with TRBD1. Germline V lookup: CDR1 SGHNT, CDR2 YENEEA. J gave up 7 bases and V 4 bases, and 6 bases lay outside the gene matches. This CDR3 is built from 15 residues. DNA for the CDR3: TGTGCCAGCAGCTCGTTGGGGACAGGGGGGAATGAGCAGTTCTTC. Translated: CASSSLGTGGNEQFF. Together with reference TRBV11-3 and TRBJ2-1, the CDR3 gives the full variable domain: EAGVVQSPRYKIIEKKQPVAFWCNPISGHNTLYWYLQNLGQGPELLIRYENEEAVDDSQLPKDRFSAERLKGVDSTLKIQPAELGDSAVYLCASSSLGTGGNEQFFGPGTRLTVL.

The CDR3 DNA reads as TGTGCCAGCAGCTTACCTCTAGCGGACCAAGAGACCCAGTACTTC. Its translation is CASSLPLADQETQYF. V gene TRBV5-5 combines with J gene TRBJ2-5, with 7 bases aligning to TRBD2. Trimming at V came to 2 bases and at J to 0 bases, leaving 4 bases not matched to a gene. Germline V gives CDR1 SGHKS, CDR2 YYEKEE (reference sequence). The CDR3 covers 15 residues.

This chain connects TRBV4-1 to TRBJ2-7; weak D call: TRBD1 (5 bases). The CDR3 loop spans 15 amino acids. V lost 4 bases and J lost 3, with 16 bases in between. CDR1 is MGHRA, CDR2 YSYEKL, per germline. CDR3 loop: CASSLFNTQGYEQYF. The CDR3 DNA reads as TGCGCCAGCAGCCTCTTTAATACCCAGGGCTACGAGCAGTACTTC.

The rearrangement uses TRBV28 and TRBJ1-2; D unclear. V was trimmed by 10 bases and J by 0 bases, leaving 12 bases between them. CDR3 length: 13 residues. Germline-derived CDR1 and CDR2 are MDHEN and SYDVKM. CDR3 protein: CATGRHPNYGYTF. CDR3 coding DNA: TGTGCCACAGGACGCCATCCTAACTATGGCTACACCTTC.

The gene calls are TRBV19 and TRBJ1-2; D may be TRBD1 (6 bases). This CDR3 has 14 amino acids. Trimming left V 2 bases short and J 4 bases short, with 11 bases between. Per germline, CDR1 LNHDA and CDR2 SQIVND (reference sequence). The CDR3, as DNA: TGTGCCAGTAGTATACAGGACAGCTTCTATGGCTACACCTTC. Translating gives CASSIQDSFYGYTF. The whole variable domain, remainder taken from reference TRBV19 and TRBJ1-2, is DGGITQSPKYLFRKEGQNVTLSCEQNLNHDAMYWYRQDPGQGLRLIYYSQIVNDFQKGDIAEGYSVSREKKESFPLTVTSAQKNPTAFYLCASSIQDSFYGYTFGSGTRLTVV.

V gene TRBV7-3 combines with J gene TRBJ1-2, with D perhaps TRBD1 (5 bases). V gave up 1 base and J gave up 7 bases, with 13 bases separating them. The CDR3 totals 14 residues. Germline V gene lookup returns CDR1 SGHTA and CDR2 FQGTGA. The CDR3 loop reads CASSLNGPGSGYTF. The CDR3 DNA reads as TGTGCCAGCAGCTTAAATGGTCCAGGGTCTGGCTACACCTTC.

This sequence joins TRBV28 and TRBJ2-1; D is unresolved. CDR3 length: 13 amino acids. With 5 bases removed from V and 13 bases from J, the gap between germline ends came to 18 bases. Looked up from germline, CDR1 is MDHEN and CDR2 is SYDVKM. For the CDR3, the DNA is TGTGCCAGCAGTCTAGATACGACCGCCCGACAGTTCTTC. This encodes CASSLDTTARQFF.

V is TRBV6-5 and J is TRBJ2-3; a weak D match, TRBD1 (6 bases). CDR1 and CDR2 (germline): MNHEY, SVGAGI. The CDR3 runs to 14 residues. Deletions cut 6 bases from V and 1 base from J, with 11 bases between. CDR3 sequence (DNA): TGTGCCAGCAGCCCAGGGGCGCGCACAGATACGCAGTATTTT. Its protein product is CASSPGARTDTQYF.

The chain joins TRBV5-1 to TRBJ1-3; TRBD1 might be the D (5 bases). V lost 3 bases and J lost 0, with 13 bases in between. CDR1 SGHRS and CDR2 YFSETQ come from the germline V gene. CDR3 length: 16 amino acids. The DNA for the CDR3 is TGCGCCAGCAGCTGGGGGACGGTGGGCTCTGGAAACACCATATATTTT. Translation: CASSWGTVGSGNTIYF.

The J gene is TRBJ2-2, the V gene TRBV7-2; D ambiguous. The CDR3 consists of 14 residues. Deletions cut 3 bases from V and 1 base from J, with 6 bases between. Germline assignment: CDR1 SGHTA and CDR2 FQGNSA. The CDR3 loop reads CASSFALNTGELFF. For the CDR3, the DNA is TGTGCCAGCAGCTTTGCGCTGAACACCGGGGAGCTGTTTTTT.

The chain recombines TRBV28 with TRBJ1-2; 9 positions agree with TRBD1. CDR3 length equals 13 residues. Unmatched junction bases numbered 2, after V lost 2 bases and J lost 7 bases. Per germline, CDR1 MDHEN and CDR2 SYDVKM. For the CDR3, the DNA is TGTGCCAGCAGTTTAACAGGGGGCTTTGGCTACACCTTC. Translation gives CASSLTGGFGYTF.

V usage is TRBV2 and J usage is TRBJ1-2; D ambiguous. The germline CDR1 and CDR2 sequences are SNHLY and FYNNEI. Between the trimmed V and J ends, which lost 2 bases and 4 bases, there was a span of 14 bases. The CDR3 runs to 15 residues. The CDR3 is CASSERLVRAYGYTF. For the CDR3, the DNA is TGTGCCAGCAGTGAAAGGCTGGTCCGGGCCTATGGCTACACCTTC.

With regard to this clone: At the DNA level, this CDR3 is encoded by other sequences in the same sample as well. CDR3 sequence: CASSPHEETQYF. For the CDR3, the DNA is TGTGCCAGCAGCCCGCACGAAGAGACCCAGTACTTC. The rearrangement joins TRBV9 to TRBJ2-5, with D unresolved. Germline-derived CDR1 and CDR2 are SGDLS and YYNGEE. The CDR3 loop spans 12 amino acids. The V end was cut by 4 bases, the J end by 3 bases, with 7 bases between.

This chain connects TRBV2 to TRBJ2-5; no reliable D call. Trimming stripped 2 bases from V and 5 bases from J, with 12 bases between. Germline CDR1 SNHLY, CDR2 FYNNEI. The length of the CDR3 is 14 residues. The CDR3 reads CASSENSYWETQYF. As DNA, the CDR3 is TGTGCCAGCAGTGAAAACTCCTATTGGGAGACCCAGTACTTC.

The rearrangement uses TRBV5-1 and TRBJ2-3, with 7 bases fitting TRBD2. Germline V lookup: CDR1 SGHRS, CDR2 YFSETQ. Germline trimming cut 2 bases from V and 6 bases from J; bases unmatched to any gene: 9. CDR3 length: 15 amino acids. The CDR3 sequence: CASSFLAESVDTQYF. For the CDR3, the DNA is TGCGCCAGCAGCTTCCTAGCGGAATCCGTGGATACGCAGTATTTT.

This sequence joins TRBV25-1 and TRBJ2-1, with D perhaps TRBD1 (5 bases). Per the germline V gene, CDR1 is MGHDK and CDR2 is SYGVNS. Trimming left V 1 base short and J 6 bases short, with 13 bases between. The CDR3 covers 15 residues. The chain's CDR3 is CASSEFNQGSNEQFF. For the CDR3, the DNA is TGTGCCAGCAGTGAATTTAACCAGGGTAGCAATGAGCAGTTCTTC.

As to this clone: Other nucleotide sequences in the sample specify the same CDR3. This chain uses TRBV7-3 with TRBJ2-1; D perhaps matches TRBD1 (6 bases). This CDR3 region has 13 residues. V lost 5 bases, J lost 4 bases, and 9 bases lay in between. Germline CDR1 reads SGHTA; CDR2 reads FQGTGA. CDR3 DNA sequence: TGTGCCAGCAGCCCTGACAGGTACAATGAGCAGTTCTTC. As protein: CASSPDRYNEQFF.

The rearrangement links TRBV5-1 to TRBJ2-7; D is perhaps TRBD2 (6 bases). This CDR3 contains 14 residues. Germline lookup yields CDR1 SGHRS and CDR2 YFSETQ. The V end lost 4 bases, the J end lost 5 bases, and 16 bases lay between the germline ends. The CDR3 DNA follows: TGCGCCAGCAGCCCCGGGTGGGAGGAGAACGAGCAGTACTTC. As protein: CASSPGWEENEQYF.